This record concerns one TCR beta chain sequence. Its antigen is not known. PCR was performed using 60 Vbeta and 13 Jbeta primers. Assay used: immunoSEQ multiplex PCR; TCRdb lists only in-frame clones, some missing. Here the sample spans roughly 100,000 clones, 60% to 80% being singletons. This entry is derived from a study of cytomegalovirus exposure and HLA in healthy donors. The study's findings and limits: An analysis done earlier found most TCR beta V segments productive about 87% or about 30% of the time.

With V trimmed by 8 bases and J by 6 bases, 8 bases remained unmatched. The CDR3 sequence is 14 residues long. Germline CDR1 reads LNHDA; CDR2 reads SQIVND (reference sequence). This sequence originates from a man aged 55 to 70 in good health and CMV-seropositive. The rearrangement joins TRBV19 to TRBJ2-1; 9 bases map to TRBD1. Sequenced: PBMCs. CDR3 in amino acids: CASRGDRVLNEQFF. DNA of the CDR3: TGTGCCAGTCGGGGGGACAGGGTTCTCAATGAGCAGTTCTTC.